This T cell receptor (beta chain) was identified during a study of blood T cell repertoires in COVID-19. Across the study: There were acute and convalescent COVID-19 samples, and they came from the United States, Italy and Spain. T cells, B-cell-depleted T cells, or PBMCs supplied cDNA or gDNA.

Authors' methods: Scientists estimated how many nucleated cells there were by amplifying reference gene primers. Generated by immunoSEQ multiplex PCR, the TCRdb table keeps only in-frame clones and is missing some. D and trimming were read from the DNA, whereas the V and J calls and clone size are those reported in that table. The sample consists of about 360,000 clones, 80% to 90% of them appearing once. Trimming removed 7 bases from V and 7 bases from J; junction bases left unmatched: 13. This CDR3 contains 14 residues. Germline assignment: CDR1 GTSNPN and CDR2 SVGIG (reference sequence). Enrolment of Seattle patients took place during active infection, and they were followed longitudinally.

This rearrangement joins TRBV30 to TRBJ1-5, with 7 bases that match TRBD1. The specimen was peripheral blood. This TCR came from a woman aged 55-70 years with COVID-19, enrolled during active disease. The CDR3: CAYRQTGSNQPQHF. The DNA of the CDR3 is TGTGCCTACAGGCAGACAGGGTCGAACCAGCCCCAGCATTTT.